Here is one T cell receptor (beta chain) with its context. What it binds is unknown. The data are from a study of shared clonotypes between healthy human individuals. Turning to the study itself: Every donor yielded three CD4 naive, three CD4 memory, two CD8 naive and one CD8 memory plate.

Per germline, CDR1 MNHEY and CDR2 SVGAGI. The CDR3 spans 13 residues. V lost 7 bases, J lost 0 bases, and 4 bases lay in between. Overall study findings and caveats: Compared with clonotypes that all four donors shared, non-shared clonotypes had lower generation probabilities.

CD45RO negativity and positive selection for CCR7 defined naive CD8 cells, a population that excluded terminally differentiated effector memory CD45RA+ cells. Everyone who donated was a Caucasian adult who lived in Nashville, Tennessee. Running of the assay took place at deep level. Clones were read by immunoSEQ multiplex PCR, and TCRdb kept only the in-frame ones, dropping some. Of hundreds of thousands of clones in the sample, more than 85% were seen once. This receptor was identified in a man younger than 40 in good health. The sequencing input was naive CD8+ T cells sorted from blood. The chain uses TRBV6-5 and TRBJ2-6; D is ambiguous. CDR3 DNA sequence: TGTGCCAGCACGTACTCTGGGGCCAACGTCCTGACTTTC. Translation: CASTYSGANVLTF.